Below, 12 T cell receptor beta chains from the same sample are listed, as sequenced in a study of beta chain features in type 1 diabetes. The isolated RNA, all of it, was reverse transcribed, so expressed TCRB transcripts were what got sequenced. Here immunoSEQ multiplex PCR was the method, and the copy in TCRdb shows in-frame clones only, minus some. Of roughly 180,000 clones in the sample, about an eighth were seen once. Material: central memory CD4+ T cells from blood. Receptors originate from a young woman in good health.

This clone turned up a few times. V is TRBV30 and J is TRBJ2-7, with no clear D. The V and J ends lost 1 base and 6 bases respectively, with 13 bases between them. CDR1 is GTSNPN and CDR2 is SVGIG in the germline V gene (reference sequence). This CDR3 has 13 amino acids. CDR3 bases: TGTGCCTGGAGTGGGTCGGGTCTCGGCGAGCAGTACTTC. It specifies CAWSGSGLGEQYF.

V usage is TRBV5-1 and J usage is TRBJ1-2; 8 positions match TRBD1. J was trimmed by 8 bases and V by 0 bases; bases with no gene match: 12. Germline V CDR1 and CDR2: SGHRS, YFSETQ. There are 16 residues in the CDR3. CDR3 coding DNA: TGCGCCAGCAGCTTGGATGGGGGACAGGTCGTCGGAGGCTACACCTTC. Amino acids: CASSLDGGQVVGGYTF.

This clone was counted only a few times. This chain connects TRBV6-5 to TRBJ1-1; 9 positions agree with TRBD1. The V segment lost 5 bases and the J segment 4 bases; nucleotides outside the gene matches: 8. Germline values: CDR1 MNHEY, CDR2 SVGAGI. This CDR3 has 15 amino acids. The chain's CDR3 is CASSGITGGGTEAFF. In nucleotides, the CDR3 is TGTGCCAGCAGTGGGATTACAGGGGGCGGCACTGAAGCTTTCTTT.

The chain links TRBV7-7 to TRBJ2-2; D might be TRBD2 (6 bases). Trimming pared 5 bases from V and 4 bases from J, leaving 14 bases between. Germline V CDR1 and CDR2: SSHAT, FNYEAQ (reference sequence). The CDR3 length is 15 residues. CDR3 sequence reads: CASSPTGLRTGELFF. DNA for the CDR3: TGTGCCAGCAGCCCCACGGGACTCCGCACCGGGGAGCTGTTTTTT.

This clone was seen once. The chain links TRBV5-4 to TRBJ2-7; 9 nucleotides line up with TRBD1. CDR3 length equals 16 residues. Germline lookup yields CDR1 SGHNT and CDR2 YYREEE (reference sequence). Trimming at V came to 1 base and at J to 4 bases, leaving 9 bases not matched to a gene. The CDR3 is CASSLSFGTGKYEQYF. CDR3 coding DNA: TGTGCCAGCAGCTTGTCGTTTGGGACAGGGAAGTACGAGCAGTACTTC.

The rearrangement joins TRBV5-1 to TRBJ2-3; D gene ambiguous. Germline lookup yields CDR1 SGHRS and CDR2 YFSETQ. This CDR3 has 13 residues. Trimming removed 4 bases from V and 2 bases from J, with 8 bases in between. Here the CDR3 reads CASSPDNTDTQYF. CDR3 bases: TGCGCCAGCAGCCCAGACAACACAGATACGCAGTATTTT.

V usage is TRBV20-1 and J usage is TRBJ2-5; D not resolved. The end of the DNA aligns better with TRBJ2-7, so the J call may be wrong. Germline CDR1 is DFQATT and CDR2 is SNEGSKA (reference sequence). CDR3 length equals 11 residues. The DNA for the CDR3 is TGCAGTGCTCTAGAATCCTACGAGCAGTACTTC. Residues: CSALESYEQYF.

This clone was observed a few times. The chain couples TRBV25-1 to TRBJ1-5; D call uncertain. The V and J ends lost 3 bases and 1 base respectively, with 4 bases between them. Germline assignment: CDR1 MGHDK and CDR2 SYGVNS. The CDR3 spans 13 residues. For the CDR3, the DNA is TGTGCCAGCAGTGACGGGAGCAATCAGCCCCAGCATTTT. Protein: CASSDGSNQPQHF.

The sample holds a few counts of this clone. The chain employs TRBV30 and TRBJ2-5; TRBD2 might be the D (6 bases). Germline lookup yields CDR1 GTSNPN and CDR2 SVGIG (reference sequence). V was cut by 0 bases and J by 5 bases, with 25 bases left in between. This CDR3 has 18 residues. The CDR3 loop is CAWSVLGIRDSPRETQYF. The DNA of the CDR3 is TGTGCCTGGAGTGTACTCGGGATTAGGGACTCACCCCGGGAGACCCAGTACTTC.

This clone came up a few times. The chain employs TRBV11-2 and TRBJ2-5; 7 nucleotides line up with TRBD1. The germline CDR1 and CDR2 sequences are SGHAT and FQNNGV. The CDR3 is 14 amino acids. J gave up 5 bases and V 2 bases, and 5 bases lay outside the gene matches. CDR3 protein: CASSLSGGSETQYF. The CDR3 DNA reads as TGTGCCAGCAGCTTATCAGGGGGTAGTGAGACCCAGTACTTC. The full variable domain, completed using reference TRBV11-2 and TRBJ2-5, is EAGVAQSPRYKIIEKRQSVAFWCNPISGHATLYWYQQILGQGPKLLIQFQNNGVVDDSQLPKDRFSAERLKGVDSTLKIQPAKLEDSAVYLCASSLSGGSETQYFGPGTRLLVL.

There are a few counts of this clone. Germline and junction disagree at one end, which may indicate a read error. The chain joins TRBV6-5 to TRBJ2-1; 7 positions agree with TRBD1. The CDR3 extends over 15 amino acids. Per germline, CDR1 MNHEY and CDR2 SVGAGI. CDR3 in DNA: TGTGCCAGCTGTTACCGCGGACAGGCATACAATGAGCAGTTCTTC. It specifies CASCYRGQAYNEQFF.

This clone was counted only a few times. The chain recombines TRBV4-2 with TRBJ2-6, with D tentatively TRBD1 (5 bases). The ends were cut back, 7 bases at V and 4 bases at J, with 14 bases in the middle. This CDR3 has 15 residues. CDR1 LGHNA and CDR2 YNFKEQ come from the germline V gene. As DNA, the CDR3 is TGTGCCAGCACCGACAGCGACCGGGGGGCCAACGTCCTGACTTTC. Encoded protein: CASTDSDRGANVLTF.